Below are 31 T cell receptor beta chains sequenced from a single sample in a study of cytomegalovirus exposure and HLA in healthy donors. Libraries were prepared by immunoSEQ multiplex PCR; TCRdb keeps only in-frame clonotypes and omits some of them. Of some 200,000 clones listed, around 86% are singletons. The sequenced material came from PBMCs. The receptors derive from a man aged 25 to 40 in good health and CMV-seropositive.

The chain employs TRBV7-9 and TRBJ2-3, with TRBD2 identical over 7 bases. V trimming: 5 bases; J trimming: 2 bases; junction bases outside the gene matches: 7. The germline gives CDR1 SEHNR, CDR2 FQNEAQ (reference sequence). The CDR3 runs 15 residues. The CDR3 nucleotides read TGTGCCAGCAGCCCCTCGGCGGGGGTCACAGATACGCAGTATTTT. Protein sequence: CASSPSAGVTDTQYF.

This clone was counted between two and nine times. The V gene is TRBV7-6, the J gene TRBJ2-7; 9 bases agree with TRBD2. Germline trimming cut 3 bases from V and 5 bases from J; bases unmatched to any gene: 5. The CDR3 has 14 residues. Germline lookup yields CDR1 SGHVS and CDR2 FNYEAQ. The CDR3 loop reads CASSLAGGLDEQYF. CDR3 nucleotide sequence: TGTGCCAGCAGCTTGGCGGGGGGGCTGGACGAGCAGTACTTC.

This chain connects TRBV5-4 to TRBJ2-7; tentatively, D is TRBD1 or TRBD2 (5 bases each). From germline, CDR1 is SGHNT and CDR2 YYREEE (reference sequence). The CDR3 is 13 amino acids. Trimming shortened V by 4 bases and J by 3 bases, and 11 bases separated the two germline ends. The chain's CDR3 is CASSPGPGYEQYF. Written as DNA, the CDR3 is TGTGCCAGCAGCCCGGGGCCCGGCTACGAGCAGTACTTC.

This chain connects TRBV2 to TRBJ1-1; 9 nucleotides agree with TRBD1. Trimming at V came to 7 bases and at J to 3 bases, leaving 3 bases not matched to a gene. CDR1 is SNHLY and CDR2 is FYNNEI in the germline V gene. The length of the CDR3 is 13 residues. CDR3 nucleotide sequence: TGTGCCAGCACCCGGGACAGGGACACTGAAGCTTTCTTT. Translation gives CASTRDRDTEAFF.

The chain employs TRBV19 and TRBJ1-5; D uncertain. Trimming shortened V by 6 bases and J by 0 bases, and 12 bases separated the two germline ends. The CDR3 loop spans 15 amino acids. Germline V gene lookup returns CDR1 LNHDA and CDR2 SQIVND (reference sequence). This CDR3 is CASSTYKDSNQPQHF. CDR3 DNA: TGTGCCAGTAGCACATATAAGGATAGCAATCAGCCCCAGCATTTT.

The chain recombines TRBV11-3 with TRBJ1-1, with D tentatively TRBD1 (6 bases). Trimming pared 6 bases from V and 11 bases from J, leaving 13 bases between. The CDR3 spans 11 residues. Germline-derived CDR1 and CDR2 are SGHNT and YENEEA. The CDR3 DNA is TGTGCCAGCAGTCAGGACAGCCGGGCTTTCTTT. Protein product: CASSQDSRAFF.

The chain carries TRBV7-2 and TRBJ2-3; 9 nucleotides line up with TRBD2. Germline CDR1 is SGHTA and CDR2 is FQGNSA. V trimming: 1 base; J trimming: 5 bases; junction bases outside the gene matches: 4. The CDR3 loop spans 15 amino acids. CDR3 DNA: TGTGCCAGCAGCTTAGGGAGTAGCGGGGGAGATACGCAGTATTTT. It yields the protein CASSLGSSGGDTQYF.

The rearrangement links TRBV14 to TRBJ2-7; D is possibly TRBD1 (6 bases). Trimming cost V 1 base and J 2 bases, with 15 bases left between them. CDR3 length: 16 residues. CDR1 is SGHDN, CDR2 FVKESK, per germline. The CDR3: CASSQGTGYQPYEQYF. In DNA form, the CDR3 reads TGTGCCAGCAGCCAAGGCACAGGGTACCAACCCTACGAGCAGTACTTC.

The chain uses TRBV10-2 and TRBJ1-3; 7 nucleotides agree with TRBD1. Trimming took 10 bases from V and 4 from J; bases not matched to a gene: 4. CDR3 size: 12 residues. CDR1 is WSHSY, CDR2 SAAADI, per germline. CDR3 coding DNA: TGCGCCACCACAGGGGACGGAAACACCATATATTTT. Translated, it gives CATTGDGNTIYF.

The chain combines TRBV27 with TRBJ2-5; 10 positions match TRBD1. V was clipped by 2 bases and J by 3 bases; unmatched bases: 6. Germline assignment: CDR1 MNHEY and CDR2 SMNVEV (reference sequence). The CDR3 runs 16 residues. CDR3 residues: CASSLGAGTGEETQYF. Written as DNA, the CDR3 is TGTGCCAGCAGTTTAGGGGCCGGGACAGGGGAAGAGACCCAGTACTTC.

V is TRBV6-1 and J is TRBJ2-7; 8 bases line up with TRBD1. The CDR3 is 15 residues long. V was pared by 10 bases and J by 3 bases, with 14 bases of the junction left unmatched. The V gene's germline CDR1 is MNHNS and CDR2 SASEGT. The CDR3 nucleotides read TGTGCCACATATGATACCAGGGGGCGCGGCTACGAGCAGTACTTC. It is translated as CATYDTRGRGYEQYF.

The chain carries TRBV9 and TRBJ2-7; TRBD1 might be the D (5 bases). Germline CDR1 and CDR2: SGDLS and YYNGEE. V dropped 2 bases and J dropped 0 bases, with 9 bases sitting between them. The CDR3 covers 14 residues. The CDR3 region is CASSVQGSSYEQYF. The CDR3 DNA reads TGTGCCAGCAGCGTCCAGGGAAGCTCCTACGAGCAGTACTTC.

V usage is TRBV4-3 and J usage is TRBJ2-3; D gene uncertain. The CDR3 is 16 amino acids. Germline V CDR1 and CDR2: LGHNA, YSLEER. The V end lost 7 bases, the J end lost 1 base, and 18 bases lay between the germline ends. As DNA, the CDR3 is TGCGCCAGCAAAGAGGAACACCCATACCGCACAGATACGCAGTATTTT. Encoded protein: CASKEEHPYRTDTQYF.

This clone was counted once. The CDR3 DNA sequence: TGTGCCAGCAGCCTGGGAAACACCATATATTTT. Translation: CASSLGNTIYF. The chain carries TRBV28 and TRBJ1-3; D uncertain. CDR3 length: 11 amino acids. The V gene's germline CDR1 is MDHEN and CDR2 SYDVKM. V was cut by 6 bases and J by 4 bases, with 4 bases left in between.

The J gene is TRBJ2-1, the V gene TRBV2; the match to TRBD2 covers 14 bases. CDR3 size: 18 residues. The germline CDR1 and CDR2 sequences are SNHLY and FYNNEI. The V gene end was trimmed by 6 bases and the J gene end by 6 bases; junction bases not matched to a gene: 13. The CDR3 region has the DNA TGTGCCAGCAGAGTGACTAGCGGGAGGGCCCCCGGCACCAATGAGCAGTTCTTC. It translates to CASRVTSGRAPGTNEQFF.

This clone was seen at least ten times. This chain links TRBV6-5 with TRBJ2-7, with 7 bases fitting TRBD2. Germline loops: CDR1 MNHEY, CDR2 SVGAGI. V dropped 4 bases and J dropped 3; count of bases not matched to a gene: 3. This CDR3 spans 13 amino acids. The CDR3 loop is CASSSTSYYEQYF. CDR3 DNA sequence: TGTGCCAGCAGTTCGACTAGCTACTACGAGCAGTACTTC.

The chain recombines TRBV18 with TRBJ1-2, with 8 bases identical to TRBD1. CDR3 length: 14 amino acids. Germline V gene data show CDR1 as KGHSH and CDR2 as LQKENI. J lost 5 bases, V lost 2 bases, and 4 bases had no gene match. The CDR3 sequence is CASSPGRGQYGYTF. The CDR3 DNA is TGTGCCAGCTCACCAGGCAGGGGGCAATATGGCTACACCTTC.

This chain joins TRBV7-8 and TRBJ2-7; D call uncertain. Germline V gene lookup returns CDR1 SGHVS and CDR2 FQNEAQ. The V end lost 6 bases, the J end lost 0 bases, and 15 bases lay between the germline ends. There are 15 residues in the CDR3. CDR3 sequence (DNA): TGTGCCAGCAGTAGAAATCCCACGGCCTCCTACGAGCAGTACTTC. This codes for CASSRNPTASYEQYF.

In this sample, this clone turned up many times. V is TRBV5-5 and J is TRBJ1-2, with TRBD1 matching over 7 bases. Germline trimming cut 4 bases from V and 5 bases from J; bases unmatched to any gene: 20. Germline loops: CDR1 SGHKS, CDR2 YYEKEE (reference sequence). The CDR3 has 18 amino acids. In DNA, the CDR3 is TGTGCCAGCAGCCCCGAAGGGGGCCCCTCCCTTAATATTTATGGCTACACCTTC. Amino acid sequence: CASSPEGGPSLNIYGYTF.

The chain combines TRBV10-2 with TRBJ2-3; 8 bases align to TRBD2. Trimming removed 5 bases from V and 3 bases from J; junction bases left unmatched: 7. Per the germline V gene, CDR1 is WSHSY and CDR2 is SAAADI. CDR3 size: 15 residues. As DNA, the CDR3 is TGCGCCAGCAGTCACATCAGCGGGAGTACAGATACGCAGTATTTT. It yields the protein CASSHISGSTDTQYF.

This chain connects TRBV14 to TRBJ2-5; D gene uncertain. Trimming shortened V by 1 base and J by 5 bases, and 5 bases separated the two germline ends. The germline gives CDR1 SGHDN, CDR2 FVKESK. CDR3 size: 12 residues. The CDR3 region is CASSQVLETQYF. Written as DNA, the CDR3 is TGTGCCAGCAGCCAAGTTCTGGAGACCCAGTACTTC. Filled out from reference TRBV14 and TRBJ2-5, the complete variable domain reads EAGVTQFPSHSVIEKGQTVTLRCDPISGHDNLYWYRRVMGKEIKFLLHFVKESKQDESGMPNNRFLAERTGGTYSTLKVQPAELEDSGVYFCASSQVLETQYFGPGTRLLVL.

The J gene is TRBJ2-3, the V gene TRBV11-2, with a possible D match to TRBD1 (5 bases). The CDR3 consists of 16 residues. V lost 3 bases, J lost 2 bases, and 15 bases lay in between. Germline CDR1 reads SGHAT; CDR2 reads FQNNGV. CDR3 in amino acids: CASSLGRQSNTDTQYF. As DNA, the CDR3 is TGTGCCAGCAGCTTGGGGCGGCAGTCCAACACAGATACGCAGTATTTT.

About this clone: Within the sample, other DNA sequences also encode this same CDR3. The chain is built from TRBV29-1 and TRBJ1-1; 7 positions agree with TRBD1. CDR1 is SQVTM, CDR2 ANQGSEA, per germline. V gave up 5 bases and J gave up 1 base; unmatched junction bases: 4. There are 13 residues in the CDR3. DNA for the CDR3: TGCAGCGTTCTAGGGGGCGGGAACACTGAAGCTTTCTTT. It is translated as CSVLGGGNTEAFF.

The V call is TRBV2, the J call TRBJ2-2; D may be TRBD1 (6 bases). Germline CDR1 and CDR2: SNHLY and FYNNEI. The CDR3 contains 16 residues. V was shortened by 6 bases and J by 2 bases, with 16 bases between the two germline ends. DNA for the CDR3: TGTGCCAGCAGGAAGACCGGGACACCCAACACCGGGGAGCTGTTTTTT. It specifies CASRKTGTPNTGELFF.

V usage is TRBV29-1 and J usage is TRBJ1-1, with D unresolved. Trimming stripped 6 bases from V and 4 bases from J, with 12 bases between. Germline CDR1 SQVTM, CDR2 ANQGSEA. The CDR3 length is 12 residues. CDR3 nucleotide sequence: TGCAGCGTCATCAAGGGCGTCACTGAAGCTTTCTTT. The encoded protein is CSVIKGVTEAFF.

The chain employs TRBV15 and TRBJ2-7, with 7 bases that match TRBD1. After removal of 4 bases from V and 4 bases from J, the junction contained 4 bases not matched to a gene. The length of the CDR3 is 13 residues. Germline lookup yields CDR1 LNHNV and CDR2 YYDKDF (reference sequence). The CDR3 loop is CATSNNRGYEQYF. The CDR3 DNA sequence: TGTGCCACCAGCAATAACAGGGGTTACGAGCAGTACTTC.

The chain uses TRBV27 and TRBJ2-1; the D gene is possibly TRBD2 (5 bases). The CDR3 spans 13 residues. CDR1 and CDR2 from the germline V gene are MNHEY and SMNVEV (reference sequence). V was cut by 8 bases and J by 2 bases, with 10 bases left in between. DNA for the CDR3: TGTGCCAGCCAAGGGAGTACCTACAATGAGCAGTTCTTC. Its protein product is CASQGSTYNEQFF.

The rearrangement uses TRBV30 and TRBJ2-5, with 8 bases lining up with TRBD2. V lost 4 bases, J lost 5 bases, and 6 bases stayed unmatched. The germline CDR1 and CDR2 sequences are GTSNPN and SVGIG (reference sequence). The CDR3 runs 13 residues. Written as DNA, the CDR3 is TGTGCCTGGAAGGTAGCGGGGAGCGAGACCCAGTACTTC. Its protein product is CAWKVAGSETQYF.

The chain uses TRBV23-1 and TRBJ2-7; D gene uncertain. TRBV23-1 is filed as an ORF, its function uncertain. V dropped 6 bases and J dropped 0 bases, with 12 bases sitting between them. The CDR3 length is 14 residues. CDR3 amino acids: CASSSDVGSYEQYF. CDR3 bases: TGCGCCAGCAGCTCGGACGTCGGCTCCTACGAGCAGTACTTC.

V gene TRBV29-1 combines with J gene TRBJ2-1; D gene uncertain. Germline values: CDR1 SQVTM, CDR2 ANQGSEA. The CDR3 consists of 13 residues. The ends were cut back, 1 base at V and 5 bases at J, with 9 bases in the middle. The CDR3 spells CSVEVVGNNEQFF. In DNA, the CDR3 is TGCAGCGTTGAAGTGGTCGGTAACAATGAGCAGTTCTTC.

The chain recombines TRBV11-3 with TRBJ1-2, with a tentative D call TRBD1 (6 bases). Germline-derived CDR1 and CDR2 are SGHNT and YENEEA. Deletions cut 2 bases from V and 7 bases from J, with 11 bases between. The CDR3 extends over 13 amino acids. The CDR3 sequence is CASSLRTVGGYTF. The CDR3 coding sequence is TGTGCCAGCAGCTTACGGACAGTCGGTGGCTACACCTTC.